The sequence of this T cell receptor beta chain was determined in a study of T cell responses to AZD1222 COVID-19 vaccine. Trimming cost V 4 bases and J 3 bases; bases outside gene matches: 4. This CDR3 has 14 residues. Per the germline V gene, CDR1 is SGDLS and CDR2 is YYNGEE. Assay used: immunoSEQ multiplex PCR; TCRdb lists only in-frame clones, some missing. The sample lists 100,000 to 150,000 clones; under 95% were seen once. The sequence came from an adult in good health. This material consisted of peripheral blood, taken on day 0 of AZD1222 vaccination. The V gene is TRBV9, the J gene TRBJ1-5, with 7 bases lining up with TRBD1. CDR3: CASSLGTDNQPQHF. The CDR3 nucleotides are TGTGCCAGCAGCCTAGGGACAGACAATCAGCCCCAGCATTTT.